The rows below give T cell receptor beta chains drawn from one sample of a study of shared clonotypes between healthy human individuals. Repertoires were generated with immunoSEQ multiplex PCR, while TCRdb's copy carries only in-frame clones and drops some. The data contain 2 million to 2.5 million clones, 92% of them singletons. Specimen: naive CD4+ T cells from PBMCs. These receptor sequences come from a young man in good health. Some clones in this sample may be carry-over from other donors' samples. The conserved cysteine and the conserved F or W are not part of the CDR3 here. The order of the fields is CDR3 protein, V gene, J gene.

ASSNLGGDTGELF	TRBV7-9	TRBJ2-2
ASRSGTSGPGEQY	TRBV10-1	TRBJ2-7
ASSVDLGTGQHEQY	TRBV9	TRBJ2-7
ASSFIAGGPPDTQY	TRBV28	TRBJ2-3
AATSSYEQY	TRBV30	TRBJ2-7
ASSPRVTQQETQY	TRBV4-1	TRBJ2-5
ATARGYIQY	TRBV15	TRBJ2-4
ASSLGGSQGSSNQPQH	TRBV5-4	TRBJ1-5
ASSHGTSGKLEQY	TRBV4-1	TRBJ2-7
ASSFLGRAETQY	TRBV5-1	TRBJ2-5
ASREDRGWDTEAF	TRBV2	TRBJ1-1
ASSRREAQSNEQF	TRBV27	TRBJ2-1
ASRIKGGAPY	TRBV28	TRBJ2-5
ASSFLAADTQY	TRBV5-4	TRBJ2-3
ASSSGGRSYGYT	TRBV28	TRBJ1-2
ASSSGGSPTGNTIY	TRBV28	TRBJ1-3
ASSFFDRMNTEAF	TRBV5-1	TRBJ1-1
ASKEGDYEQY	TRBV6-1	TRBJ2-7
ASSLTGEESYAF	TRBV5-6	TRBJ1-1
ASSYLLNTEAF	TRBV9	TRBJ1-1
ASSVVADPSYNEQF	TRBV9	TRBJ2-1
ASSPRTSYNEQF	TRBV7-2	TRBJ2-1
ASSQVRTGGGYGYT	TRBV14	TRBJ1-2
ASSQEGVRGAEAF	TRBV4-1	TRBJ1-1
SVHKRDSPLH	TRBV29-1	TRBJ1-6
ASSSGQGWEKLF	TRBV19	TRBJ1-4
ASSDPQGVADEQY	TRBV6-4	TRBJ2-7
ASRIEEMNTEAF	TRBV2	TRBJ1-1